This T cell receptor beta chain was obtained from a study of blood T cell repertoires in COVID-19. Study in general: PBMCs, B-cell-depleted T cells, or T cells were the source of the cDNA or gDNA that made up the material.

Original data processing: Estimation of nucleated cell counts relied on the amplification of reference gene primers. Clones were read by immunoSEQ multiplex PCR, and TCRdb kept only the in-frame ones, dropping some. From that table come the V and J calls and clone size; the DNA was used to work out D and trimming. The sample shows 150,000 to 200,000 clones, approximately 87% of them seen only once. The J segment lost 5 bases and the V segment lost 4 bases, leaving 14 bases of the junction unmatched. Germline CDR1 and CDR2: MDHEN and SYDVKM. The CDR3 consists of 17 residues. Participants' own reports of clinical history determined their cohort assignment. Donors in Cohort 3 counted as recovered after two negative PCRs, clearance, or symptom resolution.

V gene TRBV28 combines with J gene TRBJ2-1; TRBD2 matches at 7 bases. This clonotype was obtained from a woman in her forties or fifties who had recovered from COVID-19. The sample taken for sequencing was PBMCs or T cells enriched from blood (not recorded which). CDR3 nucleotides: TGTGCCAGCAGTTGGCATAAAGCGGGGCCAGGGAACAATGAGCAGTTCTTC. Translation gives CASSWHKAGPGNNEQFF. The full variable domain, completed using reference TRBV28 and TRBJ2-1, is DVKVTQSSRYLVKRTGEKVFLECVQDMDHENMFWYRQDPGLGLRLIYFSYDVKMKEKGDIPEGYSVSREKKERFSLILESASTNQTSMYLCASSWHKAGPGNNEQFFGPGTRLTVL.